This TCR beta chain stems from a study of early T cells in non-severe SARS-CoV-2 infection. This clonotype was found a few times. The CDR3 consists of 13 residues. Germline loops: CDR1 DFQATT, CDR2 SNEGSKA (reference sequence). Trimming took 2 bases from V and 6 from J, leaving 11 bases between them. In the library, individual cDNA molecules carried attached unique molecular identifiers. TCRdb re-analysed the 5' RACE reads in MiXCR, keeping a single row per CDR3 protein. Here the sample spans tens of thousands of distinct CDR3 sequences, approximately 13% being singletons. The TCR was taken from an adult who was a healthcare worker with PCR-confirmed SARS-CoV-2 infection or an uninfected control (not recorded which). This sample comprised whole blood, obtained at baseline. The rearrangement links TRBV20-1 to TRBJ2-1; perhaps TRBD1 as D (5 bases). As DNA, the CDR3 is TGCAGTGCTAGACAGGGAACCGTCAATGAGCAGTTCTTC. Translated: CSARQGTVNEQFF.